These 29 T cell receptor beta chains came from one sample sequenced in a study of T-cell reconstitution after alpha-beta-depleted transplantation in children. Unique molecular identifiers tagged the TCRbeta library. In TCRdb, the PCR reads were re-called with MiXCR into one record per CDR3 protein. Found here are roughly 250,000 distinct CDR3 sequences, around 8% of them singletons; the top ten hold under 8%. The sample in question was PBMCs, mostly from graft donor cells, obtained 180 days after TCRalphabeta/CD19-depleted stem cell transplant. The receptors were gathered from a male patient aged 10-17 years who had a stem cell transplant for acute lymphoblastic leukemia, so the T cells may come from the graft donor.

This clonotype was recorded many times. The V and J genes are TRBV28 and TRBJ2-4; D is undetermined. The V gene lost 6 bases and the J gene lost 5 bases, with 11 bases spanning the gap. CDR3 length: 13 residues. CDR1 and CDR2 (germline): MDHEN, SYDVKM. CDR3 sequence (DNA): TGTGCCAGCAGCCCTGGTCGGGAAAACATTCAGTACTTC. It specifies CASSPGRENIQYF.

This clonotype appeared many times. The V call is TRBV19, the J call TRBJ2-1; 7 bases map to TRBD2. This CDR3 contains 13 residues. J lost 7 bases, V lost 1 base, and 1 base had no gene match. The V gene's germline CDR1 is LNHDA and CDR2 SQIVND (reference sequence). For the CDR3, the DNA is TGTGCCAGTAGTATAGGCGGGAGAAATGAGCAGTTCTTC. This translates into CASSIGGRNEQFF.

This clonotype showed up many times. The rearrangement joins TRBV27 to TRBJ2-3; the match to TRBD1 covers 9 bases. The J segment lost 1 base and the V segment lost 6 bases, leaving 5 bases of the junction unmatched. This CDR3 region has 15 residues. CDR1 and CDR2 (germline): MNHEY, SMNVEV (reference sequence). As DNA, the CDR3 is TGTGCCAGCAGCCTGGGACAGGGACGCACAGATACGCAGTATTTT. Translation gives CASSLGQGRTDTQYF.

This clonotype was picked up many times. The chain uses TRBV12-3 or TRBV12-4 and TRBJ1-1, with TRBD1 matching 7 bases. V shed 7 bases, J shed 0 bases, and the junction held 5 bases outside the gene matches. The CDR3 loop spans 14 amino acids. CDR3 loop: CASTQTGMNTEAFF. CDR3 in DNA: TGTGCCAGCACCCAGACAGGGATGAACACTGAAGCTTTCTTT.

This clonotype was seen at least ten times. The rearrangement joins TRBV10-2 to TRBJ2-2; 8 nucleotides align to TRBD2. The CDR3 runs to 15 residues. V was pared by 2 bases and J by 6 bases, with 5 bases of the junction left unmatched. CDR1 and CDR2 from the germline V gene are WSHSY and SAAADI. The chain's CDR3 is CASSEPAGVAGELFF. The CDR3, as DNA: TGCGCCAGCAGTGAGCCAGCGGGAGTCGCCGGGGAGCTGTTTTTT.

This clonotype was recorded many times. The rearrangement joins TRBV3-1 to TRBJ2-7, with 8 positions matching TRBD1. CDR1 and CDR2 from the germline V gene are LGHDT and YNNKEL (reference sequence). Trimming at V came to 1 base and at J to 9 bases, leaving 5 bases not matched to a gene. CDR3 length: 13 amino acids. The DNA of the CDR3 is TGTGCCAGCAGCCAAGGCCAGGGGGCATCGCAGTACTTC. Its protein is CASSQGQGASQYF.

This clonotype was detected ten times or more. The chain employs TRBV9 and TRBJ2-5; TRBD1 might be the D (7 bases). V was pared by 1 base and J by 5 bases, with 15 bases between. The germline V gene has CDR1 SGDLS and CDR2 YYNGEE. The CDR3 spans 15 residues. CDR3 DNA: TGTGCCAGCAGCGTACAGGGGGGCCTTGGGGAGACCCAGTACTTC. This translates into CASSVQGGLGETQYF.

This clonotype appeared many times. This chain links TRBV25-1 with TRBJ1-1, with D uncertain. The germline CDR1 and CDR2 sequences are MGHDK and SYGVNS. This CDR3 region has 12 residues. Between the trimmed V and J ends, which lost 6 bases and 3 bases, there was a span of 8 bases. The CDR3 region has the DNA TGTGCCAGCAGCTTTATGGACACTGAAGCTTTCTTT. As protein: CASSFMDTEAFF.

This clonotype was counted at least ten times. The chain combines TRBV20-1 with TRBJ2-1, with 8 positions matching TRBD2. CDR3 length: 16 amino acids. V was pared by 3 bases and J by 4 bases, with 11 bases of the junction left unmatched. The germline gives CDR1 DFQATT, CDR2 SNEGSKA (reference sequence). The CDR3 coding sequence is TGCAGTGCTAGTACCCCAGTAGCGGGGTTATACAATGAGCAGTTCTTC. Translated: CSASTPVAGLYNEQFF.

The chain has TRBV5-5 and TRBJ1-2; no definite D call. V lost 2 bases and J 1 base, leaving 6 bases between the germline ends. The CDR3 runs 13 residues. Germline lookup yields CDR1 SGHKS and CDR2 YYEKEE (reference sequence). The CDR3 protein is CASSFVSNYGYTF. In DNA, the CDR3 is TGTGCCAGCAGCTTCGTCAGTAACTATGGCTACACCTTC. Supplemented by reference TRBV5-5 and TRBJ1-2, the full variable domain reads DAGVTQSPTHLIKTRGQQVTLRCSPISGHKSVSWYQQVLGQGPQFIFQYYEKEERGRGNFPDRFSARQFPNYSSELNVNALLLGDSALYLCASSFVSNYGYTFGSGTRLTVV.

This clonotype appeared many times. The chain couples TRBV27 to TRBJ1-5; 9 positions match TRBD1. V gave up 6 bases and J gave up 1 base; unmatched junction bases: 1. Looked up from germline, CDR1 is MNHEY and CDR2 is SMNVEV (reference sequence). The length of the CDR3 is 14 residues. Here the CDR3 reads CASRGTGSNQPQHF. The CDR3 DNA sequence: TGTGCCAGCAGGGGGACAGGGAGCAATCAGCCCCAGCATTTT.

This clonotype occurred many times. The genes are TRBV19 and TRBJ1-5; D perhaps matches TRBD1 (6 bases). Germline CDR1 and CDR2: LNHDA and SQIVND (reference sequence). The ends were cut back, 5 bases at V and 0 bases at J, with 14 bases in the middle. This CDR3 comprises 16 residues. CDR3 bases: TGTGCCAGTAGTTTCCTAGGACAGATTAGCAATCAGCCCCAGCATTTT. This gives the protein CASSFLGQISNQPQHF. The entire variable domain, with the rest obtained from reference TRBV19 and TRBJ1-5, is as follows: DGGITQSPKYLFRKEGQNVTLSCEQNLNHDAMYWYRQDPGQGLRLIYYSQIVNDFQKGDIAEGYSVSREKKESFPLTVTSAQKNPTAFYLCASSFLGQISNQPQHFGDGTRLSIL.

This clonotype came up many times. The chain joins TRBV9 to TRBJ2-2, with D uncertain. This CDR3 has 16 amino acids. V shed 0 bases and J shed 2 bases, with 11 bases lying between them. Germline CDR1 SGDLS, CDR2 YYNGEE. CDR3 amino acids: CASSVGWATNTGELFF. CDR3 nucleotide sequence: TGTGCCAGCAGCGTAGGGTGGGCTACCAACACCGGGGAGCTGTTTTTT.

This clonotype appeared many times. In nucleotides, the CDR3 is TGTGCCAGCAGCTCCCAGGTCACAGGAGGCTACACCTTC. Translation: CASSSQVTGGYTF. This chain joins TRBV7-2 and TRBJ1-2; TRBD1 is a possible D gene (5 bases). The germline V gene encodes CDR1 SGHTA and CDR2 FQGNSA. Trimming shortened V by 4 bases and J by 8 bases, and 14 bases separated the two germline ends. The CDR3 runs 13 residues.

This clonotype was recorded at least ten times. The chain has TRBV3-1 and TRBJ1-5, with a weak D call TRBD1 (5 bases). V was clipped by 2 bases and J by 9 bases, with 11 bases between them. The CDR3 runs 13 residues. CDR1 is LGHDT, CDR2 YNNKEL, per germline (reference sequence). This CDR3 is CASSQYPRGPQHF. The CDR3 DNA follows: TGTGCCAGCAGCCAATACCCAAGGGGGCCCCAGCATTTT.

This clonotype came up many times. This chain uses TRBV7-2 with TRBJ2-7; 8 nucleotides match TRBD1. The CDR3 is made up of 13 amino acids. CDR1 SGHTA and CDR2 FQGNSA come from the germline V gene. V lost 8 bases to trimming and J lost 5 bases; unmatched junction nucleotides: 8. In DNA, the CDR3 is TGTGCCAGCGCTTTCAGGGGACAGGACGAGCAGTACTTC. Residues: CASAFRGQDEQYF.

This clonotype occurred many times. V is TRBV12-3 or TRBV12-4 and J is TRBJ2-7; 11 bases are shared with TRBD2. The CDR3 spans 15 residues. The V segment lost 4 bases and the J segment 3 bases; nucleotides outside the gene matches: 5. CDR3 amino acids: CASSSSSGGSYEQYF. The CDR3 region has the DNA TGTGCCAGCAGTTCCTCTAGCGGGGGGAGCTACGAGCAGTACTTC.

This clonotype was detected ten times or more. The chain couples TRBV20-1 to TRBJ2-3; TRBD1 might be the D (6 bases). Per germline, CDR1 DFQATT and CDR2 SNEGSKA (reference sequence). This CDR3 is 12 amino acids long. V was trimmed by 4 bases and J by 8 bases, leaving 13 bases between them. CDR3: CSAKGDTPTQYF. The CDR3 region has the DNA TGCAGTGCTAAGGGGGACACTCCTACGCAGTATTTT.

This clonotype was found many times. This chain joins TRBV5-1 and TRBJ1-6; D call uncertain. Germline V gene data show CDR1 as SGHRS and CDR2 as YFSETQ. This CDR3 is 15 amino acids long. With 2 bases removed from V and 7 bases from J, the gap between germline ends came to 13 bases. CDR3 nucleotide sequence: TGCGCCAGCAGCTTAACCGGCCCGGGGAATTCACCCCTCCACTTT. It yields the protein CASSLTGPGNSPLHF.

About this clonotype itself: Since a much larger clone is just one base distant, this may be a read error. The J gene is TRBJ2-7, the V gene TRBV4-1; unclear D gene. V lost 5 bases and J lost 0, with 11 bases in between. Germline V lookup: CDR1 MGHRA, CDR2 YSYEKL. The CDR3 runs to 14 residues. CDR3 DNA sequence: TGCGCCAGCAGCACGTCGACTGTCTCCTACGAGCAGTACTTC. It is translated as CASSTSTVSYEQYF.

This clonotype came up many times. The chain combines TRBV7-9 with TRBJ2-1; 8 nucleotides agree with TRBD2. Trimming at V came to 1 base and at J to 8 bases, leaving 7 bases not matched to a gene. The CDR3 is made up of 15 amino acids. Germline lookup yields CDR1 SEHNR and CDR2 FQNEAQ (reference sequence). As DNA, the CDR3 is TGTGCCAGCAGCTTAGATGACGGGGGGGTCGATGAGCAGTTCTTC. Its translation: CASSLDDGGVDEQFF.

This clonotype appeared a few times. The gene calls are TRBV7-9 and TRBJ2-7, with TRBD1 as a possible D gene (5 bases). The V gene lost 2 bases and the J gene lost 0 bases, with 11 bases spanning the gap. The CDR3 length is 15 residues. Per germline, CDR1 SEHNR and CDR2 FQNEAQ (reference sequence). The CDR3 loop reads CASSLWQGGSYEQYF. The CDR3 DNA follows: TGTGCCAGCAGCTTATGGCAGGGTGGCTCCTACGAGCAGTACTTC.

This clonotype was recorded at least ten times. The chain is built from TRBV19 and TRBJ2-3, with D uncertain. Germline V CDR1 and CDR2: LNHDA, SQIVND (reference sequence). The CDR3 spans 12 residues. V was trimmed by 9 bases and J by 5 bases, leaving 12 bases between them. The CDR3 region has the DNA TGTGCCAGCAAGGACCCAATAGATACGCAGTATTTT. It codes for CASKDPIDTQYF.

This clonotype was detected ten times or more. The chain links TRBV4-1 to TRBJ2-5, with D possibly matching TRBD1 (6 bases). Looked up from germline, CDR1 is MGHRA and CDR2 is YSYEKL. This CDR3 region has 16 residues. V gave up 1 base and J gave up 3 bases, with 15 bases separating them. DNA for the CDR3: TGCGCCAGCAGCCAAGTCCCGCGGCCAGGGGAAGAGACCCAGTACTTC. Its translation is CASSQVPRPGEETQYF.

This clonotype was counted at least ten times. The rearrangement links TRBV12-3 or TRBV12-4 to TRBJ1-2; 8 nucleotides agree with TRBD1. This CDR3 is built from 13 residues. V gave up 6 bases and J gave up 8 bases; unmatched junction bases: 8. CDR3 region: CASSLDRDQGYTF. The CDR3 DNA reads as TGTGCCAGCAGCCTGGACAGGGATCAAGGCTACACCTTC.

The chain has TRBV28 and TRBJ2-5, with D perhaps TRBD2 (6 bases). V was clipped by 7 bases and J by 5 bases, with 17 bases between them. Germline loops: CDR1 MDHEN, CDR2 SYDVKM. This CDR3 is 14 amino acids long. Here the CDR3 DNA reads TGTGCCAGCACCTCCGTTAGCGGCCGGGAGACCCAGTACTTC. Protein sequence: CASTSVSGRETQYF.

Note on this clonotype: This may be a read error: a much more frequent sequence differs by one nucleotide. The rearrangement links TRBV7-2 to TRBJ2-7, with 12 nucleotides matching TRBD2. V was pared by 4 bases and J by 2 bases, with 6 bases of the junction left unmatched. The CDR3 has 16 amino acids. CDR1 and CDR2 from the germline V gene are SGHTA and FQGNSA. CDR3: CASSSGTSGYPYEQYF. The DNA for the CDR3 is TGTGCCAGCAGCTCCGGGACTAGCGGGTACCCCTACGAGCAGTACTTC. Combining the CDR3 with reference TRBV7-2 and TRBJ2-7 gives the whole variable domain GAGVSQSPSNKVTEKGKDVELRCDPISGHTALYWYRQSLGQGLEFLIYFQGNSAPDKSGLPSDRFSAERTGGSVSTLTIQRTQQEDSAVYLCASSSGTSGYPYEQYFGPGTRLTVT.

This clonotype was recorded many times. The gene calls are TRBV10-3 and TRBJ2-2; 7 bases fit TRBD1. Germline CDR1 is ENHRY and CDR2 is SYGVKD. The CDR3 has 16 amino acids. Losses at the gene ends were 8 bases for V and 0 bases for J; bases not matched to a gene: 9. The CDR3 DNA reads TGTGCCATCCGGAGAGGGCAGGGGGCGAACACCGGGGAGCTGTTTTTT. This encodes CAIRRGQGANTGELFF.

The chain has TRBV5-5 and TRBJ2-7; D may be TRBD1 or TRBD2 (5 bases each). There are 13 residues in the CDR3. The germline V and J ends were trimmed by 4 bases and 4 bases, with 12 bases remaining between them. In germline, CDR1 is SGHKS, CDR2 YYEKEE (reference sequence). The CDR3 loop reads CASSPGPGYEQYF. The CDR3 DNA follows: TGTGCCAGCAGCCCGGGGCCAGGGTACGAGCAGTACTTC.